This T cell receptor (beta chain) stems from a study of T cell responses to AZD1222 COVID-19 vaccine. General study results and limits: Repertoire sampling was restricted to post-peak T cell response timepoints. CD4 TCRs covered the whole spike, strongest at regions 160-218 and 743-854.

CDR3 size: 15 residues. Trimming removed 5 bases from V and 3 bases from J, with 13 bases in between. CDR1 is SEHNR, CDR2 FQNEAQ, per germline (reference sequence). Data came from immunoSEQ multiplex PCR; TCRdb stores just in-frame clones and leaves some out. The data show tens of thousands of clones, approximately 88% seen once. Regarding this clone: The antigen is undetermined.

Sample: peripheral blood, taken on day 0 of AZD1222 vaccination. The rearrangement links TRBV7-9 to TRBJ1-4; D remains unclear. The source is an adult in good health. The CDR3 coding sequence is TGTGCCAGCAGCCTCGACGCGCGAGCTAATGAAAAACTGTTTTTT. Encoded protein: CASSLDARANEKLFF.